This passage covers 27 T cell receptor beta chains from one sample sequenced in a study of cytomegalovirus exposure and HLA in healthy donors. The primer mix had 60 Vbeta and 13 Jbeta primers. Measured with immunoSEQ multiplex PCR; TCRdb has only the in-frame clones, and not every one. The sample includes about 76,000 clones, over 60% of them seen just once. Source material: PBMCs. Receptors originate from a middle-aged woman in good health and CMV-seropositive.

The chain uses TRBV28 and TRBJ1-5; 8 bases fit TRBD1. The CDR3 totals 14 residues. From germline, CDR1 is MDHEN and CDR2 SYDVKM. Trimming at V came to 2 bases and at J to 7 bases, leaving 4 bases not matched to a gene. In DNA, the CDR3 is TGTGCCAGCAGTTTAGGGACAGGACTCCAGCCCCAGCATTTT. Its translation: CASSLGTGLQPQHF.

For this clone: No conserved phenylalanine or tryptophan ends this CDR3, so it is likely a read error. The genes are TRBV30 and TRBJ1-5; TRBD1 aligns across 8 bases. The CDR3 runs 14 residues. V lost 7 bases and J lost 2; bases outside the gene matches: 7. Germline CDR1 and CDR2: GTSNPN and SVGIG (reference sequence). This CDR3 reads CAFNRGTGNQPQHV. The CDR3 coding sequence is TGTGCCTTTAACAGGGGGACGGGCAATCAGCCCCAGCATGTT.

The J gene is TRBJ2-5, the V gene TRBV27; D may be TRBD1 (5 bases). Per germline, CDR1 MNHEY and CDR2 SMNVEV (reference sequence). The germline V and J ends were trimmed by 0 bases and 5 bases, with 10 bases remaining between them. The CDR3 sequence is 14 residues long. As DNA, the CDR3 is TGTGCCAGCAGTTTATCCAGGGTGGGGGAGACCCAGTACTTC. This sequence encodes CASSLSRVGETQYF.

The chain joins TRBV7-8 to TRBJ2-7; tentatively, D is TRBD2 (5 bases). The CDR3 length is 14 residues. Trimming shortened V by 0 bases and J by 2 bases, and 8 bases separated the two germline ends. Germline assignment: CDR1 SGHVS and CDR2 FQNEAQ. CDR3 loop: CASSLASGAYEQYF. The CDR3 DNA follows: TGTGCCAGCAGCTTAGCGAGCGGCGCCTACGAGCAGTACTTC.

This sequence joins TRBV28 and TRBJ1-5; 11 nucleotides match TRBD1. This CDR3 region has 18 residues. In germline, CDR1 is MDHEN, CDR2 SYDVKM. The V segment lost 3 bases and the J segment 0 bases; nucleotides outside the gene matches: 7. The DNA for the CDR3 is TGTGCCAGCAGTTTTGGGGGACAGGGGGTATATAGCAATCAGCCCCAGCATTTT. Translated, it gives CASSFGGQGVYSNQPQHF.

This clone is a singleton in its sample. The CDR3 DNA reads as TGTGCCAGCAGCTTCTCCCTAGCGGGAAACGAGACCCAGTACTTC. Protein: CASSFSLAGNETQYF. The rearrangement links TRBV11-2 to TRBJ2-5; 9 bases agree with TRBD2. The CDR3 runs 15 residues. The V gene's germline CDR1 is SGHAT and CDR2 FQNNGV. The trim removed 3 bases at V and 5 bases at J, leaving 7 bases unmatched.

The chain is built from TRBV30 and TRBJ1-3; 7 bases map to TRBD1. J lost 4 bases, V lost 5 bases, and 11 bases had no gene match. Per the germline V gene, CDR1 is GTSNPN and CDR2 is SVGIG (reference sequence). The CDR3 is 15 amino acids. The CDR3 loop is CAWGLRGPPGNTIYF. CDR3 coding DNA: TGTGCCTGGGGGTTGAGGGGGCCCCCCGGAAACACCATATATTTT.

This clone was observed a handful of times. The chain employs TRBV30 and TRBJ1-3; D uncertain. The V end lost 5 bases, the J end lost 7 bases, and 9 bases lay between the germline ends. The CDR3 has 11 residues. Germline V gene sequence: CDR1 GTSNPN, CDR2 SVGIG (reference sequence). The CDR3 loop is CAWGRRNTIYF. CDR3 bases: TGTGCCTGGGGTCGGAGGAACACCATATATTTT.

The chain uses TRBV19 and TRBJ1-3, with D unclear. Trimming cost V 11 bases and J 1 base, with 12 bases left between them. There are 13 residues in the CDR3. Germline values: CDR1 LNHDA, CDR2 SQIVND (reference sequence). CDR3 in amino acids: CASETGSGNTIYF. The CDR3 bases are TGTGCCTCCGAAACCGGTTCTGGAAACACCATATATTTT.

The rearrangement joins TRBV6-5 to TRBJ1-1; D possibly corresponds to TRBD1 (5 bases). Trimming removed 2 bases at V and 6 bases at J, with 10 bases between. The CDR3 is made up of 13 amino acids. Looked up from germline, CDR1 is MNHEY and CDR2 is SVGAGI. The CDR3 DNA follows: TGTGCCAGCAGTTACGGGGCTGGGGCTGAAGCTTTCTTT. This gives the protein CASSYGAGAEAFF.

V usage is TRBV13 and J usage is TRBJ2-7; D is ambiguous. The V end was cut by 5 bases, the J end by 4 bases, with 9 bases between. The CDR3 covers 12 residues. CDR1 and CDR2 (germline): PRHDT, FYEKMQ (reference sequence). In DNA, the CDR3 is TGTGCCAGCAGCGCGGATTCATACGAGCAGTACTTC. It codes for CASSADSYEQYF.

V usage is TRBV7-2 and J usage is TRBJ2-4, with 8 bases lining up with TRBD1. The germline V gene encodes CDR1 SGHTA and CDR2 FQGNSA. The CDR3 totals 16 residues. Trimming at V came to 2 bases and at J to 7 bases, leaving 10 bases not matched to a gene. CDR3 nucleotide sequence: TGTGCCAGCAGCTTAAGTCCAGGGGGCATCTCTAACATTCAGTACTTC. It is translated as CASSLSPGGISNIQYF.

The chain recombines TRBV20-1 with TRBJ2-7; D call uncertain. There are 11 residues in the CDR3. V was shortened by 6 bases and J by 3 bases, with 9 bases between the two germline ends. Germline V gene sequence: CDR1 DFQATT, CDR2 SNEGSKA (reference sequence). The CDR3 DNA follows: TGCAGTGCCCCGGTTGACTACGAGCAGTACTTC. Translated, it gives CSAPVDYEQYF.

The rearrangement uses TRBV5-1 and TRBJ2-1; 7 bases agree with TRBD2. Germline V gives CDR1 SGHRS, CDR2 YFSETQ. Trimming removed 1 base from V and 2 bases from J; junction bases left unmatched: 3. The CDR3 consists of 15 residues. Here the CDR3 DNA reads TGCGCCAGCAGCTTGATAAGCGGGACCTACAATGAGCAGTTCTTC. Translation gives CASSLISGTYNEQFF.

This clone has only a few counts. V is TRBV9 and J is TRBJ1-2; D is possibly TRBD1 (6 bases). The CDR3 runs 15 residues. In germline, CDR1 is SGDLS, CDR2 YYNGEE. Trimming removed 2 bases at V and 8 bases at J, with 19 bases between. The CDR3 DNA is TGTGCCAGCAGCGTTCTCGGGACAACGTTTGGGGGCTACACCTTC. The encoded protein is CASSVLGTTFGGYTF. Drawing the rest from reference TRBV9 and TRBJ1-2, the complete variable domain is DSGVTQTPKHLITATGQRVTLRCSPRSGDLSVYWYQQSLDQGLQFLIQYYNGEERAKGNILERFSAQQFPDLHSELNLSSLELGDSALYFCASSVLGTTFGGYTFGSGTRLTVV.

V usage is TRBV9 and J usage is TRBJ2-5; 13 bases map to TRBD2. This CDR3 is built from 17 residues. V shed 4 bases and J 2 bases; nucleotides not matched to a gene: 8. Looked up from germline, CDR1 is SGDLS and CDR2 is YYNGEE. CDR3 sequence (DNA): TGTGCCAGCAGCCTACAGGGACTAGCGGGGTTACAAGAGACCCAGTACTTC. This sequence encodes CASSLQGLAGLQETQYF. The variable domain in full, completed from reference TRBV9 and TRBJ2-5, reads DSGVTQTPKHLITATGQRVTLRCSPRSGDLSVYWYQQSLDQGLQFLIQYYNGEERAKGNILERFSAQQFPDLHSELNLSSLELGDSALYFCASSLQGLAGLQETQYFGPGTRLLVL.

This clone appeared a few times. The chain links TRBV28 to TRBJ1-6; D gene uncertain. Per germline, CDR1 MDHEN and CDR2 SYDVKM. This CDR3 has 17 amino acids. With 4 bases removed from V and 7 bases from J, the gap between germline ends came to 20 bases. The DNA of the CDR3 is TGTGCCAGCAGTTCACTCTACCCCGCCGGGGAGAATTCACCCCTCCACTTT. This sequence encodes CASSSLYPAGENSPLHF. The complete variable domain, with remaining parts taken from reference TRBV28 and TRBJ1-6, reads DVKVTQSSRYLVKRTGEKVFLECVQDMDHENMFWYRQDPGLGLRLIYFSYDVKMKEKGDIPEGYSVSREKKERFSLILESASTNQTSMYLCASSSLYPAGENSPLHFGNGTRLTVT.

The chain uses TRBV10-1 and TRBJ2-5; D may be TRBD2 (6 bases). Trimming removed 9 bases at V and 4 bases at J, with 15 bases between. This CDR3 comprises 13 residues. Germline V gene sequence: CDR1 WNHNN, CDR2 SYGVQD (reference sequence). DNA for the CDR3: TGCGCCAGGGGCGCTAGCGCTCGAGAGACCCAGTACTTC. Protein sequence: CARGASARETQYF.

This clone was counted only a few times. The chain recombines TRBV14 with TRBJ2-1; 7 bases are a match to TRBD1. The CDR3 covers 15 residues. Trimming removed 4 bases from V and 9 bases from J; junction bases left unmatched: 12. In germline, CDR1 is SGHDN, CDR2 FVKESK. CDR3 bases: TGTGCCAGCAGCCCCGGGACAGATTTCCGAGGTGAGCAGTTCTTC. It translates to CASSPGTDFRGEQFF.

The CDR3 DNA follows: TGTGCCAGCTCACCACAGGGGAAGGACACTGAAGCTTTCTTT. Translating it yields CASSPQGKDTEAFF. The chain has TRBV18 and TRBJ1-1, with D maybe TRBD1 (5 bases). In germline, CDR1 is KGHSH, CDR2 LQKENI. The CDR3 has 14 residues. The ends were cut back, 1 base at V and 3 bases at J, with 9 bases in the middle.

This clone appeared a few times. The likely explanation is a read error, given a far larger clone one base away. The identical CDR3 is also encoded by other nucleotide sequences in the sample. J is TRBJ2-7 and V is TRBV30, with a tentative D call TRBD2 (7 bases). The V gene lost 1 base and the J gene lost 10 bases, with 17 bases spanning the gap. This CDR3 has 13 amino acids. The germline gives CDR1 GTSNPN, CDR2 SVGIG (reference sequence). Here the CDR3 DNA reads TGTGCCTGGAGTGGCGGGGGCTCAGGCGAACAGTACTTC. It codes for CAWSGGGSGEQYF.

The chain joins TRBV7-6 to TRBJ2-3, with 10 bases identical to TRBD2. The CDR3 is 16 amino acids. CDR1 and CDR2 from the germline V gene are SGHVS and FNYEAQ. Trimming removed 1 base from V and 1 base from J; junction bases left unmatched: 2. The CDR3: CASSLGTSGGTDTQYF. In DNA form, the CDR3 reads TGTGCCAGCAGCTTAGGAACTAGCGGGGGCACAGATACGCAGTATTTT.

This clone was detected a few times. The V gene is TRBV9, the J gene TRBJ2-3; perhaps TRBD2 as D (5 bases). Germline V gene sequence: CDR1 SGDLS, CDR2 YYNGEE. The CDR3 sequence is 15 residues long. The ends were cut back, 3 bases at V and 4 bases at J, with 15 bases in the middle. The DNA for the CDR3 is TGTGCCAGCAGCGCGGTCGCGAGGGCCCCAGATACGCAGTATTTT. Residues: CASSAVARAPDTQYF.

The genes are TRBV12-5 and TRBJ2-3, with a weak D call TRBD2 (6 bases). Germline loops: CDR1 LGHNT, CDR2 FRNRAP. The CDR3 has 16 residues. V lost 5 bases and J lost 5, with 20 bases in between. The CDR3, as DNA: TGTGCTAGTGGTCCTGGGAGGTCACTAGGGCAAGATACGCAGTATTTT. It yields the protein CASGPGRSLGQDTQYF. The full variable domain, in which reference TRBV12-5 and TRBJ2-3 provide the parts outside the CDR3, is DARVTQTPRHKVTEMGQEVTMRCQPILGHNTVFWYRQTMMQGLELLAYFRNRAPLDDSGMPKDRFSAEMPDATLATLKIQPSEPRDSAVYFCASGPGRSLGQDTQYFGPGTRLTVL.

This sequence joins TRBV10-3 and TRBJ2-2, with 7 bases that match TRBD1. This CDR3 region has 14 residues. Germline values: CDR1 ENHRY, CDR2 SYGVKD. With 6 bases clipped from V and 4 bases from J, the junction kept 5 bases outside the gene matches. The CDR3 region is CAISRPGGTGELFF. The CDR3 region has the DNA TGTGCCATCAGCCGTCCAGGGGGCACCGGGGAGCTGTTTTTT.

The chain employs TRBV19 and TRBJ1-5; tentatively, D is TRBD1 (5 bases). Germline V gives CDR1 LNHDA, CDR2 SQIVND (reference sequence). The CDR3 loop spans 14 amino acids. V dropped 4 bases and J dropped 2 bases, with 9 bases sitting between them. The CDR3 DNA reads as TGTGCCAGTAGTACCCAACAGGGCAATCAGCCCCAGCATTTT. Protein product: CASSTQQGNQPQHF.

V is TRBV5-1 and J is TRBJ1-5, with D maybe TRBD1 (5 bases). This CDR3 is built from 15 residues. V was clipped by 3 bases and J by 7 bases, with 17 bases between them. Per germline, CDR1 SGHRS and CDR2 YFSETQ. The CDR3 is CASSWEGRAEQPQHF. In nucleotides, the CDR3 is TGCGCCAGCAGCTGGGAAGGCAGGGCAGAGCAGCCCCAGCATTTT.